The present entry profiles one TCR beta chain with its context. Its antigen is unknown. These data belong to a study of shared clonotypes between healthy human individuals. Looking at the study overall: CD4 naive and CD4 memory each took three plates per donor, while CD8 naive took two and CD8 memory one.

Study-wide points: Sequencing depth was predicted to influence how clonotypes are shared among donors. Blood alone was sampled, and tissue repertoires likely differ.

The donors were adults (healthy and HIV-negative) with no recent acute infections or vaccinations. Produced via immunoSEQ multiplex PCR; TCRdb's table is partial and in-frame only. The table includes around 1 million clones, approximately 80% detected once. The CDR3 totals 15 residues. Germline V gives CDR1 SGHTS, CDR2 YDEGEE. The trim removed 4 bases at V and 2 bases at J, leaving 3 bases unmatched. This chain uses TRBV5-8 with TRBJ2-3; 11 bases are a match to TRBD2. The sequenced sample consisted of memory CD4+ T cells sorted from blood. Described subset: CD45RA-negative fraction. The source of this sequence is a man between 18 and 29 years old in good health. The CDR3 is CASSRSGRDTDTQYF. In DNA form, the CDR3 reads TGTGCCAGCAGCCGTAGCGGGAGGGACACAGATACGCAGTATTTT. Variable domain in full (rest from reference TRBV5-8 and TRBJ2-3): EAGVTQSPTHLIKTRGQQATLRCSPISGHTSVYWYQQALGLGLQFLLWYDEGEERNRGNFPPRFSGRQFPNYSSELNVNALELEDSALYLCASSRSGRDTDTQYFGPGTRLTVL.